The rows below give T cell receptor beta chains drawn from one sample of a study of T cell repertoires in cytomegalovirus infection. TCRdb re-called the reads with MiXCR, one entry per CDR3 protein. This table has some 920,000 distinct CDR3 sequences, approximately 31% appearing once. These receptors' targets are unknown. The starting material was cultured CD8+ T cells from PBMCs, obtained from culture after CMV antigen stimulation. Receptors were obtained from a human donor in good health (CMV status not recorded). Some clones in this sample may be carry-over from other donors' samples. Both conserved end residues are part of each CDR3. A D gene is named only where the DNA matches it firmly. The listing skips clone size in some rows; elsewhere it reads once, few, many or a size class.

.	TRBJ2-1	few	TRBV5-8	CASSAGAPPYNEQFF	TGTGCCAGCAGCGCAGGGGCCCCCCCCTACAATGAGCAGTTCTTC
TRBD1	TRBJ1-5	few	TRBV12-5	CASGLGTGSDQPQHF	TGTGCTAGTGGTTTGGGGACAGGGAGCGATCAGCCCCAGCATTTT
TRBD1	TRBJ1-2	few	TRBV29-1	CSASGQGGYGYTF	TGCAGCGCCTCGGGACAGGGGGGCTATGGCTACACCTTC
.	TRBJ1-1	.	TRBV7-6	CASSLQEGNTEAFF	TGTGCCAGCAGCTTACAAGAGGGAAACACTGAAGCTTTCTTT
.	TRBJ1-2	.	TRBV19	CASSPAWGYTF	TGTGCCAGTAGCCCAGCCTGGGGCTACACCTTC
TRBD1	TRBJ2-1	.	TRBV20-1	CSAIIQGGSNEQFF	TGCAGTGCCATCATACAGGGGGGCTCCAATGAGCAGTTCTTC
TRBD1	TRBJ2-7	.	TRBV7-9	CASSSDRTGGESYEQYF	TGTGCCAGCAGCTCAGACCGGACAGGGGGCGAATCCTACGAGCAGTACTTC
.	TRBJ2-7	.	TRBV2	CASRVRGLTYEQYF	TGTGCCAGCAGGGTCAGGGGTCTAACCTACGAGCAGTACTTC
.	TRBJ1-1	.	TRBV2	CAIPSEGSTEAFF	TGTGCCATCCCCTCTGAGGGCAGCACTGAAGCTTTCTTT
.	TRBJ2-7	.	TRBV28	CASSSGTGGTSGGYEQYF	TGTGCCAGCAGCTCCGGGACAGGGGGCACTAGCGGGGGGTACGAGCAGTACTTC
.	TRBJ1-1	once	TRBV20-1	CSVGVEAFF	TGCAGTGTGGGGGTTGAAGCTTTCTTT
TRBD2	TRBJ2-1	few	TRBV3-1	CASSQGIGLAGDSGYNEQFF	TGTGCCAGCAGCCAAGGTATCGGACTAGCGGGGGATTCGGGTTACAATGAGCAGTTCTTC
.	TRBJ1-1	.	TRBV29-1	CSVRGGGDGTEAFF	TGCAGCGTTCGTGGGGGGGGAGACGGCACTGAAGCTTTCTTT
.	TRBJ1-1	.	TRBV6-5	CASSYASLGNTEAFF	TGTGCCAGCAGTTACGCAAGTCTTGGGAACACTGAAGCTTTCTTT
.	TRBJ2-1	few	TRBV7-9	CASMGGQNEQFF	TGTGCCAGCATGGGGGGGCAAAATGAGCAGTTCTTC
.	TRBJ1-1	.	TRBV15	CATSRGQLGTEAFF	TGTGCCACCAGCAGAGGACAGTTGGGCACTGAAGCTTTCTTT
.	TRBJ1-5	.	TRBV15	CATSRDGQDNQPQHF	TGTGCCACCAGCAGAGATGGGCAGGACAATCAGCCCCAGCATTTT
.	TRBJ2-6	few	TRBV6-1	CASRQWGLSSGANVLTF	TGTGCCAGCCGCCAGTGGGGCCTTAGCTCTGGGGCCAACGTCCTGACTTTC
TRBD2	TRBJ2-7	many	TRBV7-6	CASSPASGGYEQYF	TGTGCCAGCAGCCCGGCTAGCGGGGGCTACGAGCAGTACTTC
.	TRBJ2-2	few	TRBV7-8	CAPNAWGASTGELFF	TGTGCCCCGAATGCTTGGGGGGCCAGCACCGGGGAGCTGTTTTTT
.	TRBJ2-1	.	TRBV2	CASSLGEQDEQFF	TGTGCCAGCAGCCTGGGCGAACAAGATGAGCAGTTCTTC
.	TRBJ2-1	.	TRBV29-1	CSVEEGGLGEQFF	TGCAGCGTTGAAGAAGGAGGGCTAGGTGAGCAGTTCTTC
TRBD2	TRBJ2-1	few	TRBV6-1	CASSISGGSGNEQFF	TGTGCCAGCAGTATTAGCGGGGGGAGTGGTAATGAGCAGTTCTTC
TRBD1	TRBJ2-1	few	TRBV7-9	CASSLVDRGASYNEQFF	TGTGCCAGCAGCTTAGTAGACAGGGGCGCGTCCTACAATGAGCAGTTCTTC
.	TRBJ1-1	.	TRBV29-1	CSASRVGYTEAFF	TGCAGCGCATCGAGGGTGGGCTACACTGAAGCTTTCTTT
TRBD2	TRBJ2-1	.	TRBV24-1	CATSDPTSGGAYEQFF	TGTGCCACCAGTGACCCGACTAGCGGGGGGGCCTATGAGCAGTTCTTC
.	TRBJ2-2	.	TRBV25-1	CASSEVRGGTGELFF	TGTGCCAGCAGTGAAGTCAGGGGGGGCACCGGGGAGCTGTTTTTT
.	TRBJ2-5	few	TRBV4-2	CASSQVGDQETQYF	TGTGCCAGCAGCCAAGTGGGGGACCAAGAGACCCAGTACTTC
.	TRBJ1-2	many	TRBV7-6	CASSPEGSGLIRDGYTF	TGTGCCAGCAGCCCAGAGGGTTCGGGACTCATCAGGGATGGCTACACCTTC
.	TRBJ2-7	.	TRBV6-1	CASRRQANSQNYEQYF	TGTGCCAGCAGACGACAGGCAAATTCCCAAAACTACGAGCAGTACTTC
.	TRBJ1-2	few	TRBV27	CASSSIQGIGYGYTF	TGTGCCAGCAGTTCAATACAGGGCATCGGCTATGGCTACACCTTC
TRBD2	TRBJ2-1	many	TRBV4-2	CASSRAGTSMMDEQFF	TGTGCCAGCAGCCGCGCCGGGACTAGCATGATGGATGAGCAGTTCTTC
.	TRBJ1-1	.	TRBV7-6	CASSLASTNTEAFF	TGTGCCAGCAGCTTAGCTTCGACGAACACTGAAGCTTTCTTT
.	TRBJ1-4	many	TRBV7-6	CASSHRATNEKLFF	TGTGCCAGCAGCCACAGGGCAACTAATGAAAAACTGTTTTTT
.	TRBJ1-2	.	TRBV19	CASMARTANYGYTF	TGTGCCAGTATGGCCCGGACGGCTAACTATGGCTACACCTTC
.	TRBJ1-1	few	TRBV7-3	CASSLNLGSTEAFF	TGTGCCAGCAGCTTAAATTTAGGGAGCACTGAAGCTTTCTTT
TRBD2	TRBJ2-1	.	TRBV6-5	CASRRGVAGYNEQFF	TGTGCCAGCAGGCGGGGGGTTGCGGGCTACAATGAGCAGTTCTTC
.	TRBJ1-3	.	TRBV19	CASSIPLDVYSGNTIYF	TGTGCCAGTAGTATCCCTCTGGACGTATACTCTGGAAACACCATATATTTT
.	TRBJ2-2	few	TRBV12-3/TRBV12-4	CASSLIPRQNTGELFF	TGTGCCAGCAGTTTAATTCCGAGGCAGAACACCGGGGAGCTGTTTTTT
.	TRBJ2-1	few	TRBV7-8	CASSLGGLVFQFF	TGTGCCAGCAGCCTAGGAGGCCTAGTTTTCCAGTTCTTC
TRBD2	TRBJ2-3	few	TRBV5-4	CASSPGTSVQDTQYF	TGTGCCAGCAGCCCCGGGACTAGCGTTCAAGATACGCAGTATTTT
.	TRBJ1-2	.	TRBV5-1	CASSNDKRWGYTF	TGCGCCAGCAGCAATGACAAGCGATGGGGCTACACCTTC
TRBD1	TRBJ1-4	.	TRBV6-2/TRBV6-3	CASSYSSTTGVNEKLFF	TGTGCCAGCAGTTACTCCTCTACGACAGGGGTGAATGAAAAACTGTTTTTT
TRBD1	TRBJ2-1	.	TRBV4-1	CASSHGTGVSYNEQFF	TGCGCCAGCAGCCACGGGACAGGGGTCTCCTACAATGAGCAGTTCTTC
.	TRBJ1-1	.	TRBV7-3	CASSPRNRFEAFF	TGTGCCAGCAGCCCCCGGAACAGGTTTGAAGCTTTCTTT
TRBD1	TRBJ1-1	many	TRBV7-8	CASISTGRGTEAFF	TGTGCCAGCATTTCGACAGGGAGAGGCACTGAAGCTTTCTTT
.	TRBJ2-5	few	TRBV6-2/TRBV6-3	CASIPGTPWETQYF	TGTGCCAGCATTCCCGGGACCCCCTGGGAGACCCAGTACTTC
.	TRBJ1-2	.	TRBV2	CAREEEASGYTF	TGTGCCAGAGAGGAGGAAGCGAGTGGCTACACCTTC
.	TRBJ1-2	few	TRBV28	CASTIGTPDYTF	TGTGCCAGCACTATAGGGACACCAGACTACACCTTC
.	TRBJ1-2	few	TRBV6-5	CASSYLGEGAGYGYTF	TGTGCCAGCAGTTACCTCGGGGAAGGGGCGGGCTATGGCTACACCTTC
.	TRBJ2-2	few	TRBV20-1	CSARDRLAPNTGELFF	TGCAGTGCTAGAGATAGGCTAGCGCCCAACACCGGGGAGCTGTTTTTT
.	TRBJ2-3	.	TRBV5-6	CASSWSGLPHTQYF	TGTGCCAGCAGCTGGTCCGGACTCCCCCATACGCAGTATTTT
.	TRBJ1-1	few	TRBV6-6	CASSHAPQGWNTEAFF	TGTGCCAGCAGTCACGCCCCACAGGGTTGGAACACTGAAGCTTTCTTT
TRBD1	TRBJ2-1	few	TRBV6-1	CASSGGDRIEEQFF	TGTGCCAGCAGTGGGGGGGACAGGATCGAAGAGCAGTTCTTC
.	TRBJ2-1	.	TRBV5-6	CASRPRRVSYNEQFF	TGTGCCAGCAGGCCTCGACGGGTCTCCTACAATGAGCAGTTCTTC